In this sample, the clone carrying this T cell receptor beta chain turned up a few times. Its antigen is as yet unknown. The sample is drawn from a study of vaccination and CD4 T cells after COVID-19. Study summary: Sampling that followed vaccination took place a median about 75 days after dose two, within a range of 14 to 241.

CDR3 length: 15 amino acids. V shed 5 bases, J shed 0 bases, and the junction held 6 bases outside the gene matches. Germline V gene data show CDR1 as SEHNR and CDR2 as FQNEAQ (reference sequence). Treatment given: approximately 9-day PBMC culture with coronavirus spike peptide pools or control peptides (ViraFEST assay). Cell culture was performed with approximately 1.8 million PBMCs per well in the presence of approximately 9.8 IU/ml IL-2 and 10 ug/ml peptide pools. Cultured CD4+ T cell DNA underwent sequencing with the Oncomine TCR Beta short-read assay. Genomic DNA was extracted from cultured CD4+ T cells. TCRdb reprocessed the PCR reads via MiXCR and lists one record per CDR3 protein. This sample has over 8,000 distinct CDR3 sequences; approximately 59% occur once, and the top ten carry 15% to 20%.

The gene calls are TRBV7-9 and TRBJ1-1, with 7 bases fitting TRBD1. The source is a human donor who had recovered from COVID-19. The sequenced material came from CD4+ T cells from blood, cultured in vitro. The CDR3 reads CASSPRGTVNTEAFF. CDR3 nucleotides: TGTGCCAGCAGCCCGAGAGGGACAGTGAACACTGAAGCTTTCTTT.